This TCR beta chain was documented in a study of T cell repertoires in cytomegalovirus infection. At the level of the study: Matching HLA type, along with CMV infection, was indicated by public TCR beta signatures.

TCRdb used MiXCR to reprocess the reads, holding one entry per CDR3 protein. The data contain tens of thousands of distinct CDR3 sequences, about 22% of them singletons. Overall study findings and caveats: The ex vivo response was dominated by HLA-C-restricted CMV-specific TCR beta clonotypes.

The CDR3 spans 13 residues. V gave up 6 bases and J gave up 6 bases; unmatched junction bases: 1. The V gene's germline CDR1 is MDHEN and CDR2 SYDVKM. This clonotype was counted only a few times. Antigen: not known. This receptor was taken from a human donor in good health (CMV status not recorded). Some clones in this sample may be carry-over from other donors' samples. Sequenced input: PBMCs, sequenced either directly or after in vitro stimulation (not recorded which). V usage is TRBV28 and J usage is TRBJ2-4, with TRBD2 matching over 11 bases. The CDR3 DNA sequence: TGTGCCAGCAGCCTAGCGGGGGGAAACATTCAGTACTTC. It translates to CASSLAGGNIQYF.